Sequencing of this T cell receptor (beta chain) was carried out in a study of shared clonotypes between healthy human individuals. Germline V gene sequence: CDR1 MDHEN, CDR2 SYDVKM. V lost 2 bases and J 5 bases, leaving 13 bases between the germline ends. The CDR3 is made up of 14 amino acids. This clone was detected only once. Assay execution proceeded at the deep level. Produced via immunoSEQ multiplex PCR; TCRdb's table is partial and in-frame only. The table shows hundreds of thousands of clones, with around 77% occurring only once. Every one of the donors was a Caucasian adult that lived in Nashville, Tennessee.

The V gene is TRBV28, the J gene TRBJ2-7; D not resolved. The receptor was isolated from a middle-aged woman in good health. Some clones in this sample may be carry-over from other donors' samples. The sample was PBMCs. The chain's CDR3 is CASSLTKFYNEQYF. For the CDR3, the DNA is TGTGCCAGCAGTTTAACGAAGTTTTACAACGAGCAGTACTTC.